The present entry profiles one T cell receptor (beta chain) with its context. The method was immunoSEQ multiplex PCR; TCRdb's version includes in-frame clones alone and lacks a portion of them. Of about 88,000 clones listed, about 88% were seen once; the top ten hold roughly 2.8%. This sample was taken from a study of blood T cell repertoires in COVID-19. Germline V CDR1 and CDR2: LNHDA, SQIVND (reference sequence). The V end lost 1 base, the J end lost 6 bases, and 13 bases lay between the germline ends. This CDR3 region has 16 residues. Input material: peripheral blood. The clonotype comes from a woman older than 75 with acute or convalescent COVID-19. J is TRBJ1-6 and V is TRBV19; no definite D call. Here the CDR3 reads CASSIVDQRVNSPLHF. The CDR3 region has the DNA TGTGCCAGTAGTATAGTTGACCAACGGGTTAATTCACCCCTCCACTTT.